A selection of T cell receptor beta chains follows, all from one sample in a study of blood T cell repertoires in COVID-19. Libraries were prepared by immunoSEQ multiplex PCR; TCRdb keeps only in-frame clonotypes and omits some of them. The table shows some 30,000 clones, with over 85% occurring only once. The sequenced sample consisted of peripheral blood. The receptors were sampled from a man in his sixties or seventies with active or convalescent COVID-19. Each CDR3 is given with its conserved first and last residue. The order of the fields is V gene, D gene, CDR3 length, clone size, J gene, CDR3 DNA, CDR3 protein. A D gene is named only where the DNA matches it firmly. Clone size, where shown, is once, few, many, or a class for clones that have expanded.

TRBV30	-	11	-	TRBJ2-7	TGTGCCTGGAGTAACCGGGACGAGCAGTACTTC	CAWSNRDEQYF
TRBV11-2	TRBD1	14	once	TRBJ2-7	TGTGCCAGCAGCAGAGGACAGGGATCCTACGAGCAGTACTTC	CASSRGQGSYEQYF
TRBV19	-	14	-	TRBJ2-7	TGTGCCAGTAGTATGAGGGGGGGCCTCTACGAGCAGTACTTC	CASSMRGGLYEQYF
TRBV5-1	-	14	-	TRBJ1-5	TGCGCCAGCAGCGCCAGGGTCGGGAATCAGCCCCAGCATTTT	CASSARVGNQPQHF
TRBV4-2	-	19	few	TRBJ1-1	TGTGCCAGCAGCCAAGACGGTTTAGGCAGGCTTAACCAGAACACTGAAGCTTTCTTT	CASSQDGLGRLNQNTEAFF
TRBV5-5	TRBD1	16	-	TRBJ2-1	TGTGCCAGCAGCCAGAGATCCGGGACAGGGGGCAATGAGCAGTTCTTC	CASSQRSGTGGNEQFF
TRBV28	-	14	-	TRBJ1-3	TGTGCCAGCAAAACAGGGTCATCTGGAAACACCATATATTTT	CASKTGSSGNTIYF
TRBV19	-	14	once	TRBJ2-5	TGTGCCAGTAGTATGTCTAGACCCGGAGAGACCCAGTACTTC	CASSMSRPGETQYF
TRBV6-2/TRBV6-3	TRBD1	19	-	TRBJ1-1	TGTGCCAGCAGTTCGGGAATGACAGGGGGCGCCCCGATGAACACTGAAGCTTTCTTT	CASSSGMTGGAPMNTEAFF
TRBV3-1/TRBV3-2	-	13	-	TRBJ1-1	TGTGCCAGCAGCCCCCGAGTTTTCACTGAAGCTTTCTTT	CASSPRVFTEAFF
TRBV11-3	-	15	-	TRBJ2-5	TGTGCCAGCAGCCCGGGACGACTAGGCCAAGAGACCCAGTACTTC	CASSPGRLGQETQYF
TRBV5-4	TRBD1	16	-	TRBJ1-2	TGTGCCAGCAGCTGGCCCCGGGTCGGGACAGACTATGGCTACACCTTC	CASSWPRVGTDYGYTF
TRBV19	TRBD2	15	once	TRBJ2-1	TGTGCCAGTATCCCGACGGGGAGGGCCTACAATGAGCAGTTCTTC	CASIPTGRAYNEQFF
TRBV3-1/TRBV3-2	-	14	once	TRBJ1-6	TGTGCCAGCAAGGTGGGACACGACGATTCACCCCTCCACTTT	CASKVGHDDSPLHF
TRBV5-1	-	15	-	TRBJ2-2	TGCGCCAGCAATACGGGAGAGGTGGTCGCCGGGGAGCTGTTTTTT	CASNTGEVVAGELFF
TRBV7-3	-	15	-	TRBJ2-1	TGTGCCAGCAGCCGCGGGATGAGCTCCTACAATGAGCAGTTCTTC	CASSRGMSSYNEQFF
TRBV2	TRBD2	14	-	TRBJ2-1	TGTGCCAGCAGTGTGCTAGCGGGAGGCAATGAGCAGTTCTTC	CASSVLAGGNEQFF
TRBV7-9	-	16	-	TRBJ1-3	TGTGCCAGCAGCTTAGGGGGCAGGAGCTCTGGAAACACCATATATTTT	CASSLGGRSSGNTIYF
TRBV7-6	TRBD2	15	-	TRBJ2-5	TGTGCCAGCAGCGCTAGCGGGGGGCCTCAAGAGACCCAGTACTTC	CASSASGGPQETQYF
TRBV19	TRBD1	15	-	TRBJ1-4	TGTGCCAGTAGTATACAGGGGGCCGCTAATGAAAAACTGTTTTTT	CASSIQGAANEKLFF
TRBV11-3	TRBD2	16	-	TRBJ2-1	TGTGCCAGCAGCTTAAACGGGAGGGCCTTGTACAATGAGCAGTTCTTC	CASSLNGRALYNEQFF
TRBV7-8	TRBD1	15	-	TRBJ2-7	TGTGCCAGCAGTGTGACGGCCAGGGGGCGGTACGAGCAGTACTTC	CASSVTARGRYEQYF
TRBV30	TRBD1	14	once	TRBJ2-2	TGTGCCTGGTCCGGGACAGGGAACACCGGGGAGCTGTTTTTT	CAWSGTGNTGELFF